This T cell receptor beta chain was documented in a study of cytomegalovirus exposure and HLA in healthy donors (dated by TCRdb to about 2017). Describing the broader study: According to an earlier analysis of 587 of the donors, about 180 million T cells yielded 117 million unique TCR beta sequences and about 300 Gb of sequence data. An early release covering 500 to 750 HLA-typed donors comprised about 290 gigabases of sequencing data and 85 million to 100 million unique TCR sequences. Among the roughly 390 genotyped donors, under 90% belonged to the genetic ancestry cluster associated with self-reported Caucasian donors. The aim of the study was to test whether cataloging public T cell receptors could identify signatures of past pathogen exposure. The study profiled the T cell repertoires of 666 subjects by immunosequencing and related them to cytomegalovirus serostatus. In addition to the first cohort of about 650 subjects, a separate validation cohort of 120 different subjects was used. The study combined high-throughput TCR immunosequencing, statistical association of individual TCRs with disease status, and machine learning to predict cytomegalovirus infection status. In a later analysis, previously published TCR beta repertoires from 666 donors were re-analyzed and high-resolution HLA genotyping was added so that TCR occurrence patterns could be studied. Rather than drawing on any new phenotypic data, the later analysis identified candidate immune exposures from TCR beta sequences and the way those sequences occurred across donors. An earlier analysis of roughly 600 of the donors used high-throughput TCR beta sequencing to judge whether each TCR beta V gene segment behaved as functional or pseudogenic. Donor age, sex, ethnicity and CMV serostatus were collected together with the repertoire data. A later genetic analysis used genome-wide SNP genotypes for about three fifths of the 666 donors, treating that subset as a discovery cohort. Every discovery cohort repertoire had been produced on one sequencing platform. HLA typing included class I and class II loci at four-digit resolution. Typing coverage varied by locus: about 620-640 donors for A, B, C, DRB1 and DQB1; some 520 for DQA1; about 590 for DPA1; more than 450 for DPB1. Several DR-DQ haplotypes were handled as single units for association and clustering because linkage in the cohort was strong. Across roughly 420 genotyped donors of the cohort, an average of roughly 200,000 unique TCR beta nucleotide sequences per donor were sequenced, and approximately 17% of those sequences were non-productive. Beyond this particular receptor, the publication reports: A further reported finding was that TCR beta sequences accurately predicted the HLA-A and HLA-B alleles for most subjects in the first cohort. Roughly uniform sequencing depth across donors was assumed in presence/absence analyses, although this assumption may not hold. Correlated functional status among segregating V segments might be attributable to linkage disequilibrium, but an unknown experimental factor could not be ruled out. Because HLA typing was unavailable for some donors at each locus, only the typed subset was used in association tests. Strong co-occurrence of HLA alleles, especially DR and DQ, made assigning TCR associations to individual alleles difficult. In a later analysis, several top co-occurrence clusters were reported to appear linked to parvovirus B19, influenza, CMV and Epstein-Barr virus. A later analysis associated approximately 17,000 TCR beta sequences with specific HLA alleles at a false discovery rate of 0.05. In both the original and validation cohorts, the classifier was reported to diagnose cytomegalovirus status with high specificity and sensitivity. Only TCR beta chains were sequenced in this cohort, and the absence of alpha or paired-chain data limited detectable features. In a later analysis, the rate of TCR association differed among HLA loci, with DRB1 alleles having the most associated TCRs and HLA-C alleles having the fewest. The authors suggested that the approach could potentially be extended to other disease states and immunological phenotypes. Because counts were too low, around 18 rarely observed V segments, including chromosome 9 orphons, were left out of the earlier analysis of 587 of the donors. A cluster of highly shared sequence variants was judged likely to represent a technical artifact of the sequencing pipeline. Most TCR sequences were observed very rarely across donors, whereas some public TCRs were present in many individuals. Immune exposure information for the cohort was limited to CMV serostatus. In a later analysis, most CMV-associated TCR beta chains were found to appear HLA-restricted, with HLA associations seemingly driven largely by CMV exposure. A few of the identified cytomegalovirus-associated TCR beta chains were confirmed in vitro to be specific for cytomegalovirus antigens. An association between a missense DCLRE1C variant and V-gene and J-gene trimming of TCR beta chains was found in a later genetic analysis and replicated in an independent cohort. In an earlier analysis of fewer than 750 of the donors, most TCR beta V segments were observed in productive rearrangements about 87% or about 30% of the time, broadly matching IMGT annotations. A later analysis found that HLA-associated TCR beta chains were more clonally expanded and had lower generation probabilities than equally common non-associated chains. In the study, approximately 160 TCR beta chains were listed as associated with cytomegalovirus. In a later genetic analysis, fewer N-insertions in productive TCRs were reported among donors in an Asian-associated ancestry cluster than the roughly 700-donor mean.

Concerning this clone: Its antigen is unknown. No clone much larger than this one lies a single base away; base qualities are absent.

The library was produced with the immunoSEQ multiplex PCR assay. A mixture of 60 forward primers for TCR Vbeta segments and 13 reverse primers for TCR Jbeta segments was used in the multiplex PCR. A multiplex PCR assay on genomic DNA amplified the CDR3 region of rearranged TCR beta genes. The Illumina HiSeq System was used to sequence the amplified TCR beta libraries as 87-base-pair reads. The source study handled its data this way. A later analysis counted tens of millions of unique TCR beta chains across the 650 to 700 repertoires, and about 10 million of these chains were shared by at least two donors. A nearest-neighbor algorithm error-corrected the raw reads and collapsed the reads into unique sequences, merging closely related sequences to remove PCR and sequencing errors. Alignment of CDR3 sequences to IMGT reference sequences was used to assign V, D and J gene segments. For a sequence to be retained, a match of at least six nucleotides was required to both a V gene segment and a J gene segment. Rearrangements were called productive when the CDR3 lacked stop codons and stayed in frame with V and J; all others were non-productive. Following IMGT convention, CDR3 was defined as the stretch from the second conserved V-encoded cysteine to the conserved J-encoded phenylalanine. The earlier analysis of 550 to 650 of the donors excluded any sequence lacking an unambiguous match to a single V gene segment. An earlier analysis of approximately 590 of the donors called V segments functional above 56.7% productive rearrangements and segregating when the between-donor standard deviation exceeded 5%. A statistical classification framework was developed to diagnose cytomegalovirus status using the catalog of TCR beta chain sequences. In a later analysis, V and J genes were assigned by comparing TCR nucleotide sequences against IMGT/GENE-DB human TR gene sequences. Using the TCRdist pipeline, a later analysis assigned CDR3 sequences along with most-parsimonious VDJ recombination scenarios. A later analysis defined each TCR beta chain by its CDR3 amino acid sequence plus V-gene family, and excluded reads lacking a unique V-gene family. To address suspected cross-contamination and a sequencing artifact, a later analysis removed under 600 highly shared, low-generation-probability nucleotide sequences. A later analysis calculated a clonal expansion index for each public chain from normalized within-repertoire ranks of inferred template counts. In a later analysis, generation probabilities were computed with a VDJ recombination model fitted to out-of-frame rearrangements, and the resulting probabilities were checked against IGoR. A later analysis scored TCR-TCR, TCR-HLA and TCR-CMV co-occurrence with hypergeometric tests, applying a repertoire-size bias correction to TCR pairs. To estimate false discovery rates, a later analysis permuted the HLA or CMV assignments 20 times. A later analysis grouped co-occurring TCRs with DBSCAN, adding TCRdist sequence similarity when clustering within HLA-allele-positive subsets. For co-occurrence clustering, repertoires with fewer than 30,000 or more than 120,000 public chains were excluded, along with five or six repertoires with anomalous nucleotide sharing. In its TCRdb copy, this immuneACCESS table keeps in-frame sequences only and misses some clones. Where compared with another copy, unresolved V genes explain less than half of these, and the others have no known cause. The V and J calls and clone size are taken from that table; D and trimming were inferred from the DNA. Counted in this sample were over 150,000 clones; roughly two thirds of them appeared once. Over 2.5% of the sample rests with the top ten.

The cohort was made up of roughly 670 healthy bone marrow donors. Cohort members were all nominally healthy when sampled, although unrecorded immune exposures were likely present. The donor was CMV seronegative and was included in the group of around 320 seronegative cohort members. Every donor gave a peripheral blood sample, and the peripheral blood mononuclear cells from that sample were used for TCR beta sequencing. Genomic DNA extraction from the blood cell samples was performed with the Qiagen DNeasy Blood Extraction Kit. The sequenced sample was PBMCs. This clonotype was obtained from a woman younger than 45 in good health and CMV-seronegative.

CDR3 loop: CASSPSNTGELFF. DNA sequence: TGTGCCAGCAGCCCTAGCAACACCGGGGAGCTGTTTTTT. The chain is assembled from TRBV7-2 and TRBJ2-2; a weak D assignment points to TRBD2 (5 bases agree). Its CDR3 holds 13 amino acids, cysteine through phenylalanine. The read is trimmed to its CDR3 DNA, 39 bases read in frame from base 1. The germline V gene gives CDR1 as SGHTA and CDR2 as FQGNSA. The V and J ends are trimmed by 5 bases and 2 bases, leaving 6 bases between them.